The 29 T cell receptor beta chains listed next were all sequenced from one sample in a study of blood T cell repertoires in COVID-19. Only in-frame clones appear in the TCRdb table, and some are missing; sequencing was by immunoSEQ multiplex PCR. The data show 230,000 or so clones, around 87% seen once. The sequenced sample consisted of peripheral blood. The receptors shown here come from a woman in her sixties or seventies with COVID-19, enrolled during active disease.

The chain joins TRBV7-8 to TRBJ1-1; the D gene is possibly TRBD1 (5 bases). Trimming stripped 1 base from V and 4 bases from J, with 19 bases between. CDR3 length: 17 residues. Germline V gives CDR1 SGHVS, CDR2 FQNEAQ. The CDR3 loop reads CASSLVFWTPKSTEAFF. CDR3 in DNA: TGTGCCAGCAGCTTAGTATTTTGGACACCCAAAAGCACTGAAGCTTTCTTT.

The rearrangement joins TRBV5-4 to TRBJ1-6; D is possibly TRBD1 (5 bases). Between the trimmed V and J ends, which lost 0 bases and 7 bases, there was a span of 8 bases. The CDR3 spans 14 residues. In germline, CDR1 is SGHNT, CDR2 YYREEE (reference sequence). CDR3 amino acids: CASSLGGGNSPLHF. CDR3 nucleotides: TGTGCCAGCAGCTTGGGCGGGGGAAATTCACCCCTCCACTTT.

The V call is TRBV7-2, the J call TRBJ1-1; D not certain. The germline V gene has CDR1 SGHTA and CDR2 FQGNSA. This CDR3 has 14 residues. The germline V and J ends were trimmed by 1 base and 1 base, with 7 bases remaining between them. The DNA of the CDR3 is TGTGCCAGCAGCTTAGGAGGGCCGAACACTGAAGCTTTCTTT. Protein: CASSLGGPNTEAFF. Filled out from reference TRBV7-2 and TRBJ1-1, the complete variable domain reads GAGVSQSPSNKVTEKGKDVELRCDPISGHTALYWYRQSLGQGLEFLIYFQGNSAPDKSGLPSDRFSAERTGGSVSTLTIQRTQQEDSAVYLCASSLGGPNTEAFFGQGTRLTVV.

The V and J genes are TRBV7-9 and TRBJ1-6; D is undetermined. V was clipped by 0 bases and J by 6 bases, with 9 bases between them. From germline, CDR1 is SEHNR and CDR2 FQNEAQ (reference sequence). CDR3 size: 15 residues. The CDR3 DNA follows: TGTGCCAGCAGCTTAGCGCGGGGAGGTAATTCACCCCTCCACTTT. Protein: CASSLARGGNSPLHF.

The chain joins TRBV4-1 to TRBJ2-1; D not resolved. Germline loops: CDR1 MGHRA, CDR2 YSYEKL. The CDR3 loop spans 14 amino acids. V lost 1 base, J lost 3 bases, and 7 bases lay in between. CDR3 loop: CASSQVANYNEQFF. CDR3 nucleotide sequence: TGCGCCAGCAGCCAAGTAGCCAACTACAATGAGCAGTTCTTC.

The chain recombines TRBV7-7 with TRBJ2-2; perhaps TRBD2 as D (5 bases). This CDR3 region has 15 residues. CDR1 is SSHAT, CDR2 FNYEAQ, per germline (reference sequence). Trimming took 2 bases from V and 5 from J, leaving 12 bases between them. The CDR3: CASSLNPGGTGELFF. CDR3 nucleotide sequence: TGTGCCAGCAGCTTAAACCCGGGCGGGACCGGGGAGCTGTTTTTT.

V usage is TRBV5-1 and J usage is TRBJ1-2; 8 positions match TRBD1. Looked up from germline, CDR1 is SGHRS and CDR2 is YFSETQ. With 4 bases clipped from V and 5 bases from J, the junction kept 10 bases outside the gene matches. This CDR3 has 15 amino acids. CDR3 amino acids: CASSRDDRGFYGYTF. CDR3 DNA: TGCGCCAGCAGCAGAGACGACAGGGGTTTTTATGGCTACACCTTC.

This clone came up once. The CDR3 DNA sequence: TGCGCCAGCAGCCAAGATTCCTCGGGTGGAGGATTTACTGAAGCTTTCTTT. Its translation is CASSQDSSGGGFTEAFF. The chain uses TRBV4-1 and TRBJ1-1; D gene ambiguous. V was clipped by 0 bases and J by 5 bases, with 19 bases between them. CDR1 is MGHRA, CDR2 YSYEKL, per germline. The CDR3 consists of 17 residues.

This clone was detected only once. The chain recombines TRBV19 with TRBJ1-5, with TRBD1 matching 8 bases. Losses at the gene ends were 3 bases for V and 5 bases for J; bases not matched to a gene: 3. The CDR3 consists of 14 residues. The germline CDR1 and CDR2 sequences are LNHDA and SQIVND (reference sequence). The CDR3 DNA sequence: TGTGCCAGTAGTATCACAGGGGGTTATCAGCCCCAGCATTTT. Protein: CASSITGGYQPQHF.

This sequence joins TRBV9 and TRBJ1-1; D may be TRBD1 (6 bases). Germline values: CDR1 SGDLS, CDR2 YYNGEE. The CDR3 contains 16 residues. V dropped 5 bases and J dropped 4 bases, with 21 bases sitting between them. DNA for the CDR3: TGTGCCAGCAGACCCTACTCGCAGGGGAGGGCCACTGAAGCTTTCTTT. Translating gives CASRPYSQGRATEAFF.

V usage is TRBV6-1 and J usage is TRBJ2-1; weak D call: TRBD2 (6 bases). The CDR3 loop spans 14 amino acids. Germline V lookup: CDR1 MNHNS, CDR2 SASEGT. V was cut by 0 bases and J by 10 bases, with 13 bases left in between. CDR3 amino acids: CASSEAGTHDEQFF. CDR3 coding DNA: TGTGCCAGCAGTGAAGCGGGGACTCACGACGAGCAGTTCTTC.

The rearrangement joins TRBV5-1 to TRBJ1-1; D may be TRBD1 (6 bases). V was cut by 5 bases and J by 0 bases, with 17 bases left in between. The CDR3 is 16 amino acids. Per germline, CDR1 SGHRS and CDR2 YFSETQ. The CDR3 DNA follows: TGCGCCAGCAGTGAGTTTAGTAGGGGGTTGAACACTGAAGCTTTCTTT. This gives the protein CASSEFSRGLNTEAFF.

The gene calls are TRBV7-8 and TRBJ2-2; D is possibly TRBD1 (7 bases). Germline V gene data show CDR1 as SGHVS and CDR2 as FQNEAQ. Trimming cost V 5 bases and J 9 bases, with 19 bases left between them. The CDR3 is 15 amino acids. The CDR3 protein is CASSDDREARRELFF. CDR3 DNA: TGTGCCAGCAGCGACGACAGGGAGGCTCGCCGGGAGCTGTTTTTT.

CDR3 sequence: CASSQGGSVEAFF. CDR3 nucleotides: TGTGCCAGCAGCCAGGGAGGGTCCGTTGAAGCTTTCTTT. V and J are TRBV6-5 and TRBJ1-1, with D possibly matching TRBD1 (5 bases). This CDR3 comprises 13 residues. Germline V gene lookup returns CDR1 MNHEY and CDR2 SVGAGI. V dropped 6 bases and J dropped 7 bases, with 15 bases sitting between them.

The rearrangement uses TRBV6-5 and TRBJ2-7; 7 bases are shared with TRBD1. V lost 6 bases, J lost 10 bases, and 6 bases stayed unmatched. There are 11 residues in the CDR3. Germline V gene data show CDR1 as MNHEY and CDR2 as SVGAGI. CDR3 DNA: TGTGCCAGCAGATCCGGGACAGCCCAGTACTTC. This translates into CASRSGTAQYF.

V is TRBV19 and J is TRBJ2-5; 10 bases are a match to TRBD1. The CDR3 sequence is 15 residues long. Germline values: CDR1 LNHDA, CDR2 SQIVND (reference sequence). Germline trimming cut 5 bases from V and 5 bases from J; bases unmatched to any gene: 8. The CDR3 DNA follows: TGTGCCAGTAGTTGGGGACAGGGGTCACGGGAGACCCAGTACTTC. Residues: CASSWGQGSRETQYF.

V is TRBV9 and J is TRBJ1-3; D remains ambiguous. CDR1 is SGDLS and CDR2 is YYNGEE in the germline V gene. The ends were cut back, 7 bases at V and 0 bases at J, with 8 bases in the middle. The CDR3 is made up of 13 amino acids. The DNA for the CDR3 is TGTGCCAGCTCAGGCAACTCTGGAAACACCATATATTTT. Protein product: CASSGNSGNTIYF.

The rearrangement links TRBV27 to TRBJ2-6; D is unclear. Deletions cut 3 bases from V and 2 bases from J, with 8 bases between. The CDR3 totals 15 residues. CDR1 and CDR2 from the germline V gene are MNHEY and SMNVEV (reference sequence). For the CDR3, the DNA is TGTGCCAGCAGTTTGAGACATGCTGGGGCCAACGTCCTGACTTTC. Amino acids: CASSLRHAGANVLTF.

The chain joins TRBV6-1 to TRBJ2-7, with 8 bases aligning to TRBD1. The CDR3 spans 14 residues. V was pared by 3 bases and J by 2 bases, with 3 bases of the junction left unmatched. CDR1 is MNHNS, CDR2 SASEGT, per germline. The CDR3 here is CASSERRGPYEQYF. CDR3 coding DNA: TGTGCCAGCAGTGAGCGCAGGGGGCCCTACGAGCAGTACTTC.

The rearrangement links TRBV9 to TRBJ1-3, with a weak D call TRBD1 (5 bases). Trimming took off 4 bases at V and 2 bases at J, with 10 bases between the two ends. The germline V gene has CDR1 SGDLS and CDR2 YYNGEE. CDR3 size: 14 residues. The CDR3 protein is CASSLSGAGNTIYF. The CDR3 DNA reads TGTGCCAGCAGCCTCTCGGGGGCTGGAAACACCATATATTTT. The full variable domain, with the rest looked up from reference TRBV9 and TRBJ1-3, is DSGVTQTPKHLITATGQRVTLRCSPRSGDLSVYWYQQSLDQGLQFLIQYYNGEERAKGNILERFSAQQFPDLHSELNLSSLELGDSALYFCASSLSGAGNTIYFGEGSWLTVV.

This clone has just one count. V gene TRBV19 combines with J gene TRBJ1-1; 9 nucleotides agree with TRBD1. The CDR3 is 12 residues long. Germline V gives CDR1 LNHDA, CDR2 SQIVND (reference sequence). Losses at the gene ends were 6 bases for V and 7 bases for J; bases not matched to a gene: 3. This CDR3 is CASSTGGIEAFF. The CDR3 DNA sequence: TGTGCCAGTAGCACAGGGGGCATTGAAGCTTTCTTT.

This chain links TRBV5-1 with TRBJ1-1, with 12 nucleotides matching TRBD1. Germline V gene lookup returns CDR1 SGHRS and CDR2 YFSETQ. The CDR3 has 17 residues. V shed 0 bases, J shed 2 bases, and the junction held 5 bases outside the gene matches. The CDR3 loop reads CASSLEGQGARNTEAFF. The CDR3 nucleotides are TGCGCCAGCAGCTTGGAGGGACAGGGGGCGCGAAACACTGAAGCTTTCTTT.

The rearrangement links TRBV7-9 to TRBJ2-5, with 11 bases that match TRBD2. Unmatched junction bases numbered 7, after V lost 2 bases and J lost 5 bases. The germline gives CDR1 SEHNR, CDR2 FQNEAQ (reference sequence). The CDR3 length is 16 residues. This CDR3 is CASSLSRTSGFETQYF. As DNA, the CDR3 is TGTGCCAGCAGCTTATCCCGGACTAGCGGGTTTGAGACCCAGTACTTC.

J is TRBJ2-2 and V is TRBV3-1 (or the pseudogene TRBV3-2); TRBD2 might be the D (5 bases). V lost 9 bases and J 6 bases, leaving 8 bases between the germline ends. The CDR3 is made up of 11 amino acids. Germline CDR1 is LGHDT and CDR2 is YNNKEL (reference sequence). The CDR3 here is CASTRAGELFF. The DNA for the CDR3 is TGTGCCAGTACGCGGGCCGGGGAGCTGTTTTTT.

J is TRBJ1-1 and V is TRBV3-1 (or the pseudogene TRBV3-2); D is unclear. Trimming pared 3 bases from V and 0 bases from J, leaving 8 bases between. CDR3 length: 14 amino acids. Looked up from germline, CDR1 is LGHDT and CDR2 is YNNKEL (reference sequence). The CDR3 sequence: CASSHALMNTEAFF. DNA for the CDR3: TGTGCCAGCAGCCATGCGCTCATGAACACTGAAGCTTTCTTT.

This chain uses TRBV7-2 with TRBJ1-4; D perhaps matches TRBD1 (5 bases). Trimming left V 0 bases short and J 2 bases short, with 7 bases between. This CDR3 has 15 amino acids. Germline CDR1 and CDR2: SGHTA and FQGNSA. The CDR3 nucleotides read TGTGCCAGCAGCTTAGCAAGGGGCACTAATGAAAAACTGTTTTTT. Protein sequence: CASSLARGTNEKLFF.

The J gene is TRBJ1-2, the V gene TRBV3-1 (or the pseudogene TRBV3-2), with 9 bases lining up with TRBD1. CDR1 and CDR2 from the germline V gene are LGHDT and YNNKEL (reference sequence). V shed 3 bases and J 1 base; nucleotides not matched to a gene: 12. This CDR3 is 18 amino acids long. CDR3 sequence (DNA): TGTGCCAGCAGCCAGCGCACCGGGACAGGGATAGATAACTATGGCTACACCTTC. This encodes CASSQRTGTGIDNYGYTF.

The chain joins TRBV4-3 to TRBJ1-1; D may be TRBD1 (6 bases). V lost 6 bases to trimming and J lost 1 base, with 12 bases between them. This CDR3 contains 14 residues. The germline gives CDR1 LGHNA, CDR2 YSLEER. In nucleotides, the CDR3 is TGCGCCAGCAGACTTGGACAGACGAACACTGAAGCTTTCTTT. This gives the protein CASRLGQTNTEAFF.

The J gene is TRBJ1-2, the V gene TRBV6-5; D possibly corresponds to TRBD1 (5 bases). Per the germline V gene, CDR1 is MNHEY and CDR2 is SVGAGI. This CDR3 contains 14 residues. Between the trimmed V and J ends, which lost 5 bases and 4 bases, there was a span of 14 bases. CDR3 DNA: TGTGCCAGCAGTAACCCTACGGGGGGCTATGGCTACACCTTC. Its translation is CASSNPTGGYGYTF.